The clone carrying this T cell receptor (beta chain) was seen a few times. The antigen remains unidentified. Per the germline V gene, CDR1 is SGHNT and CDR2 is YENEEA. Trimming stripped 2 bases from V and 2 bases from J, with 9 bases between. The length of the CDR3 is 15 residues. The data are from a study of cytomegalovirus exposure and HLA in healthy donors. Study results and limitations: Later analysis identified several of the most significant clusters that appeared linked to common viral pathogens. Associated with cytomegalovirus, according to the listing, were approximately 160 TCR beta chains.

PCR primers comprised 60 Vbeta and 13 Jbeta primers. Sequenced by immunoSEQ multiplex PCR; TCRdb stores in-frame clones only, minus some. The table includes approximately 170,000 clones, around 80% detected once. The chain carries TRBV11-3 and TRBJ2-2, with unresolved D. The clonotype comes from a male donor in good health and CMV-seronegative. Sequenced sample: PBMCs. The CDR3 is CASSLTGLNTGELFF. As DNA, the CDR3 is TGTGCCAGCAGCTTAACTGGGCTTAACACCGGGGAGCTGTTTTTT.